One sample yielded the 4 T cell receptor beta chains listed below, sequenced in a study of identical twins listed by TCRdb under 2016. To prepare the library, 5' RACE was applied. Instrument used: Illumina HiSeq 2000. In-frame beta chains were kept once TCRdb had trimmed the public reads at Q25 with fastp and called clones with MiXCR. Entries that share a CDR3 protein sequence are merged under the most common genes and DNA. The sample contains about 730,000 distinct CDR3 sequences, 21% of them found a single time. Roughly 4% of the sample is held by the ten biggest clonotypes. These data also featured in a second study, about T cells expressing NK-cell markers.

Sequencing input: PBMCs. Receptors originate from a woman under 30 in good health.

The rearrangement joins TRBV25-1 to TRBJ1-1; weak D call: TRBD1 (6 bases). V lost 3 bases and J 11 bases, leaving 10 bases between the germline ends. The V gene's germline CDR1 is MGHDK and CDR2 SYGVNS. This CDR3 is 11 amino acids long. Written as DNA, the CDR3 is TGTGCCAGCAGTGACTGGGACACGGCTTTCTTT. It codes for CASSDWDTAFF.

V is TRBV7-3 and J is TRBJ2-3; 14 nucleotides agree with TRBD2. Germline V lookup: CDR1 SGHTA, CDR2 FQGTGA. The CDR3 runs to 15 residues. Trimming took 4 bases from V and 6 from J; bases not matched to a gene: 3. The CDR3, as DNA: TGTGCCAGCAGCTGGACTAGCGGGGGGCTTGATACGCAGTATTTT. Its translation: CASSWTSGGLDTQYF. Variable domain in full (rest from reference TRBV7-3 and TRBJ2-3): GAGVSQTPSNKVTEKGKYVELRCDPISGHTALYWYRQSLGQGPEFLIYFQGTGAADDSGLPNDRFFAVRPEGSVSTLKIQRTERGDSAVYLCASSWTSGGLDTQYFGPGTRLTVL.

The chain carries TRBV20-1 and TRBJ2-7; 10 bases map to TRBD1. The V gene's germline CDR1 is DFQATT and CDR2 SNEGSKA (reference sequence). The CDR3 has 13 residues. The CDR3: CSLQGQGRREQYF. As DNA, the CDR3 is TGCAGCCTCCAGGGACAGGGGCGTAGGGAGCAGTACTTC.

About this clonotype itself: This may be a read error: a much more frequent sequence differs by one nucleotide. The rearrangement uses TRBV12-3 or TRBV12-4 and TRBJ2-2; maybe TRBD1 (5 bases). The ends were cut back, 6 bases at V and 0 bases at J, with 8 bases in the middle. CDR3 length: 14 residues. The CDR3 DNA is TGTGCCAGCAGATTGACAGCGAACACCGGGGAGCTGTTTTTT. It yields the protein CASRLTANTGELFF.